This T cell receptor beta chain emerged from a study of early T cells in non-severe SARS-CoV-2 infection. Study-level results: Using VDJdb, the matching emphasized anti-spike CD8 responses while missing private and CD4 specificities.

Via MiXCR, TCRdb re-called the 5' RACE reads, giving one row per CDR3 protein. The sample lists around 77,000 distinct CDR3 sequences; more than 4% were seen once. This clonotype was seen many times. Its antigen remains unidentified. The receptor's source is an adult who was a healthcare worker with PCR-confirmed SARS-CoV-2 infection or an uninfected control (not recorded which). The sample consisted of whole blood, taken at baseline.

The CDR3 DNA sequence: TGTGCCAGCAGCTTAGCCGGCCCAGCGGTAAGCTCCTACGAGCAGTACTTC. Translation: CASSLAGPAVSSYEQYF. This rearrangement joins TRBV11-2 to TRBJ2-7; a weak D match, TRBD2 (5 bases). This CDR3 has 17 residues. Trimming took off 1 base at V and 0 bases at J, with 16 bases between the two ends. CDR1 is SGHAT and CDR2 is FQNNGV in the germline V gene.